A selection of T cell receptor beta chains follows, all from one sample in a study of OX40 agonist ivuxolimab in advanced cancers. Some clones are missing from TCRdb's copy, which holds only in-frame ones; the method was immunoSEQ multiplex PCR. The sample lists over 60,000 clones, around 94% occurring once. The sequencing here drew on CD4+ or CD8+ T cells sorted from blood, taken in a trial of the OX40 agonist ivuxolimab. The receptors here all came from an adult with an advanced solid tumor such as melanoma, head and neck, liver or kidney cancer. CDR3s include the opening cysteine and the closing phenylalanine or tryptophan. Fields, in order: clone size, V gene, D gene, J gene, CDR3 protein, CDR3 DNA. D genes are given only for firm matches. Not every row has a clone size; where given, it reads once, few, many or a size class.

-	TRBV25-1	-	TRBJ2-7	CASSAGLGEQYF	TGTGCCAGCAGTGCGGGACTGGGCGAGCAGTACTTC
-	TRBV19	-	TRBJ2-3	CASSTGAVTDTQYF	TGTGCCAGCAGCACCGGGGCTGTCACAGATACGCAGTATTTT
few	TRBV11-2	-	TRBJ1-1	CASSSMNTEAFF	TGTGCCAGCAGCTCAATGAACACTGAAGCTTTCTTT
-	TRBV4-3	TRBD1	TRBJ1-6	CASSQDTGGPYYNSPLHF	TGCGCCAGCAGCCAGGATACAGGGGGCCCCTACTATAATTCACCCCTCCACTTT
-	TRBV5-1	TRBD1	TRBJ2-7	CASSLTGAYEQYF	TGCGCCAGCAGCTTGACAGGGGCCTACGAGCAGTACTTC
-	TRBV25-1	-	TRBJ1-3	CASSELRGLGNTIYF	TGTGCCAGCAGTGAACTCAGGGGACTCGGAAACACCATATATTTT
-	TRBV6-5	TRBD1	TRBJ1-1	CASSWDRGSMNTEAFF	TGTGCCAGCAGTTGGGACAGGGGGTCCATGAACACTGAAGCTTTCTTT
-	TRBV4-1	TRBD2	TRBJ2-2	CASSPTSGRNTGELFF	TGCGCCAGCAGCCCAACTAGCGGGAGAAATACCGGGGAGCTGTTTTTT
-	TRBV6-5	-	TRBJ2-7	CASSSEGNEQYF	TGTGCCAGCAGTTCCGAGGGGAACGAGCAGTACTTC
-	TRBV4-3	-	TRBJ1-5	CASSQDRNSNQPQHF	TGCGCCAGCAGCCAAGATCGGAATAGCAATCAGCCCCAGCATTTT
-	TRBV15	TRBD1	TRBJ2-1	CATSTPNGQGLNEQFF	TGTGCCACCAGCACCCCCAACGGACAGGGCCTGAATGAGCAGTTCTTC
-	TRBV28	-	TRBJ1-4	CASSLLEGNEKLFF	TGTGCCAGCAGTCTGCTCGAGGGAAATGAAAAACTGTTTTTT
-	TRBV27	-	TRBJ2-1	CASSGRSAPFSYNEQFF	TGTGCCAGCAGTGGTCGCAGCGCCCCATTCTCCTACAATGAGCAGTTCTTC
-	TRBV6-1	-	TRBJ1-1	CASSEGRRGRHTEAFF	TGTGCCAGCAGTGAAGGGAGGCGAGGGCGGCATACTGAAGCTTTCTTT
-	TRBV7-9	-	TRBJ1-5	CASSLNDKAWPQHF	TGTGCCAGCAGCTTAAATGACAAGGCATGGCCCCAGCATTTT
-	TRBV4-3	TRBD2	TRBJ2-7	CASSQGTSGTPYEQYF	TGCGCCAGCAGCCAAGGGACTAGCGGGACGCCCTACGAGCAGTACTTC
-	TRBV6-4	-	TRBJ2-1	CASSDRQGRFYNEQFF	TGTGCCAGCAGTGACCGGCAGGGGCGATTTTACAATGAGCAGTTCTTC
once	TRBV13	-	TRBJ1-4	CASSPRSLSGGGEKLFF	TGTGCCAGCAGCCCCCGTTCGTTGTCGGGGGGTGGTGAAAAACTGTTTTTT
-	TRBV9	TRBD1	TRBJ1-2	CASSYDGQGAYGYTF	TGTGCCAGCAGCTACGACGGACAGGGGGCTTATGGCTACACCTTC
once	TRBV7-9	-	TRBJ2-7	CASRSDRSSYEQYF	TGTGCCAGCAGATCCGACAGGAGCTCCTACGAGCAGTACTTC
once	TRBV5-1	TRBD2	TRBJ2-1	CASSSALGLAGAEQFF	TGCGCCAGCAGCTCTGCGCTCGGACTAGCGGGGGCCGAGCAGTTCTTC
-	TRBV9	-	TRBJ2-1	CASSVGQAPIPGEQFF	TGTGCCAGCAGCGTAGGTCAGGCCCCTATCCCGGGAGAGCAGTTCTTC
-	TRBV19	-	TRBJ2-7	CASSIAGHPSYEQYF	TGTGCCAGTAGTATAGCGGGACATCCTTCCTACGAGCAGTACTTC
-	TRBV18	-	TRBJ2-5	CASSSGPPWGETQYF	TGTGCCAGCTCATCTGGGCCCCCCTGGGGGGAGACCCAGTACTTC
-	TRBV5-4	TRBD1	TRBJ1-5	CASSSETGGVGQPQHF	TGTGCCAGCAGCTCCGAGACAGGGGGCGTGGGACAGCCCCAGCATTTT
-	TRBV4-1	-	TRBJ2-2	CASSPYPQSSNTGELFF	TGCGCCAGCAGCCCTTACCCGCAAAGTTCGAACACCGGGGAGCTGTTTTTT
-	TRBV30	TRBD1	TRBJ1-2	CAWSTPGQGLRGYTF	TGTGCCTGGAGTACCCCGGGACAGGGGTTAAGGGGCTACACCTTC
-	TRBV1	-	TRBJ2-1	CTSSQPTPGTRPSREQFF	TGCACCAGCAGCCAACCCACCCCCGGGACCCGGCCGTCACGTGAGCAGTTCTTC
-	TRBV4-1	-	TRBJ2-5	CASSQVLAGAQETQYF	TGCGCCAGCAGCCAAGTGTTGGCGGGGGCACAAGAGACCCAGTACTTC
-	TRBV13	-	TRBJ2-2	CASSPRYPTNTGELFF	TGTGCCAGCAGCCCCCGGTACCCCACGAACACCGGGGAGCTGTTTTTT
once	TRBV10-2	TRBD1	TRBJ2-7	CASRWDSRAYEQYF	TGCGCCAGCAGATGGGACAGTAGAGCCTACGAGCAGTACTTC
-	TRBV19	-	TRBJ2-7	CASSVGPYEQYF	TGTGCCAGTAGTGTGGGCCCCTACGAGCAGTACTTC
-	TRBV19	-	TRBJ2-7	CASSIALAAPYEQYF	TGTGCCAGTAGTATAGCCCTGGCCGCTCCCTACGAGCAGTACTTC
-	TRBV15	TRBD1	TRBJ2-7	CATSADRGFSGEQYF	TGTGCCACCAGCGCAGACAGGGGGTTTTCGGGGGAGCAGTACTTC
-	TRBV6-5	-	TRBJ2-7	CASSPGVSDEQYF	TGTGCCAGCAGTCCGGGAGTATCGGACGAGCAGTACTTC